The T cell receptor beta chain under discussion was sequenced for a study of beta chain features in type 1 diabetes. The CDR3 consists of 16 residues. V dropped 5 bases and J dropped 0 bases, with 15 bases sitting between them. Germline CDR1 is SEHNR and CDR2 is FQNEAQ (reference sequence). Expressed TCRB transcripts were sequenced because the isolated RNA had all been reverse transcribed beforehand. Method: immunoSEQ multiplex PCR; TCRdb's copy keeps in-frame clones and lacks some. The table lists 680,000 or so clones, 13% of them singletons, with 0.022% in the top ten. Turning to this clone: Antigen specificity is unknown.

Study outcomes and limitations: For patients, the naive, central memory and Treg TCRB repertoires appeared more alike than for healthy donors. Significant though moderate, a shortening of TCRB CDR3s appeared in all four CD4+ subsets of Type 1 diabetes patients.

Sequencing used naive CD4+ T cells from blood. This TCR derives from a man aged 18 to 29 with type 1 diabetes. The chain couples TRBV7-9 to TRBJ2-3; a weak D match, TRBD1 (5 bases). The CDR3 sequence: CASSPKRQRSTDTQYF. The CDR3 DNA follows: TGTGCCAGCAGCCCGAAACGACAGAGAAGCACAGATACGCAGTATTTT.